What follows are 14 T cell receptor beta chains derived from one specimen sequenced in a study of T cell repertoires in cytomegalovirus infection. TCRdb fed the reads into MiXCR, producing one record per CDR3 protein. This sample has fewer than 200,000 distinct CDR3 sequences, with 7.5% to 10% found just once. Sequencing was carried out using PBMCs. Receptors originate from a human donor in good health (CMV status not recorded). Some clones in this sample may be carry-over from other donors' samples.

This clonotype was found many times. DNA of the CDR3: TGTGCCAGCAGCTTAGGCGGGCGGGAGCAGTACTTC. Translation gives CASSLGGREQYF. The rearrangement uses TRBV7-3 and TRBJ2-7; D is perhaps TRBD2 (5 bases). Germline CDR1 and CDR2: SGHTA and FQGTGA. V lost 2 bases to trimming and J lost 7 bases, with 9 bases between them. The CDR3 length is 12 residues.

The V and J genes are TRBV11-2 and TRBJ2-7; 11 bases line up with TRBD2. Germline lookup yields CDR1 SGHAT and CDR2 FQNNGV. J gave up 2 bases and V 3 bases, and 3 bases lay outside the gene matches. CDR3 size: 15 residues. The CDR3 DNA follows: TGTGCCAGCAGCTTGGGGACTAGCGGACCCTACGAGCAGTACTTC. It yields the protein CASSLGTSGPYEQYF. Together with reference TRBV11-2 and TRBJ2-7, the CDR3 gives the full variable domain: EAGVAQSPRYKIIEKRQSVAFWCNPISGHATLYWYQQILGQGPKLLIQFQNNGVVDDSQLPKDRFSAERLKGVDSTLKIQPAKLEDSAVYLCASSLGTSGPYEQYFGPGTRLTVT.

This clonotype was seen a handful of times. J is TRBJ2-5 and V is TRBV29-1; 7 bases agree with TRBD2. Looked up from germline, CDR1 is SQVTM and CDR2 is ANQGSEA. The CDR3 covers 13 residues. Germline trimming cut 5 bases from V and 1 base from J; bases unmatched to any gene: 4. For the CDR3, the DNA is TGCAGCGTTAAGGGACTACCCCAAGAGACCCAGTACTTC. Amino acids: CSVKGLPQETQYF.

This clonotype was seen repeatedly, ten times or more. The rearrangement joins TRBV7-9 to TRBJ2-1, with a possible D match to TRBD2 (6 bases). CDR3 size: 16 residues. Per germline, CDR1 SEHNR and CDR2 FQNEAQ (reference sequence). Between the trimmed V and J ends, which lost 3 bases and 0 bases, there was a span of 12 bases. The CDR3 sequence: CASSFSAGSSYNEQFF. CDR3 sequence (DNA): TGTGCCAGCAGCTTTAGCGCGGGGAGCTCCTACAATGAGCAGTTCTTC.

V gene TRBV6-8 combines with J gene TRBJ1-4; D may be TRBD1 (5 bases). The CDR3 contains 14 residues. Germline values: CDR1 MNHGY, CDR2 SAAAGT. Trimming shortened V by 2 bases and J by 10 bases, and 14 bases separated the two germline ends. CDR3 in amino acids: CASSYGDEIGKLFF. In DNA, the CDR3 is TGTGCCAGCAGTTACGGGGACGAAATAGGAAAACTGTTTTTT.

In this sample, this clonotype turned up many times. The chain couples TRBV4-3 to TRBJ2-1; TRBD2 matches 12 bases. Germline CDR1 LGHNA, CDR2 YSLEER. The CDR3 contains 17 residues. The V and J ends lost 2 bases and 1 base, in that order; junction bases with no gene match: 3. This CDR3 reads CASSQPLAGGSYNEQFF. In DNA form, the CDR3 reads TGCGCCAGCAGCCAACCCCTAGCGGGGGGGTCCTACAATGAGCAGTTCTTC.

This clonotype was observed many times. The chain has TRBV5-4 and TRBJ2-3, with D tentatively TRBD1 (5 bases). Germline V gene data show CDR1 as SGHNT and CDR2 as YYREEE (reference sequence). V was pared by 2 bases and J by 1 base, with 8 bases between. CDR3 length: 14 residues. CDR3 DNA sequence: TGTGCCAGCAGCTTCCCGACAGGCACAGATACGCAGTATTTT. Amino acid sequence: CASSFPTGTDTQYF. Full variable domain (missing parts from reference TRBV5-4 and TRBJ2-3): ETGVTQSPTHLIKTRGQQVTLRCSSQSGHNTVSWYQQALGQGPQFIFQYYREEENGRGNFPPRFSGLQFPNYSSELNVNALELDDSALYLCASSFPTGTDTQYFGPGTRLTVL.

This clonotype was counted ten times or more. The chain joins TRBV19 to TRBJ1-2; possible D gene TRBD1, 6 bases. There are 12 residues in the CDR3. Trimming pared 5 bases from V and 6 bases from J, leaving 10 bases between. CDR1 LNHDA and CDR2 SQIVND come from the germline V gene (reference sequence). CDR3 sequence (DNA): TGTGCCAGTAGTCCCCGGGACAATGGCTACACCTTC. Translating it yields CASSPRDNGYTF.

The sample holds many counts of this clonotype. This chain uses TRBV7-2 with TRBJ1-5; 8 nucleotides match TRBD1. V dropped 0 bases and J dropped 2; count of bases not matched to a gene: 9. Per the germline V gene, CDR1 is SGHTA and CDR2 is FQGNSA. The CDR3 contains 18 residues. The CDR3 sequence: CASSLAGTRGRGNQPQHF. CDR3 nucleotide sequence: TGTGCCAGCAGCTTAGCAGGGACCAGGGGGCGCGGCAATCAGCCCCAGCATTTT. The full variable domain, with the rest looked up from reference TRBV7-2 and TRBJ1-5, is GAGVSQSPSNKVTEKGKDVELRCDPISGHTALYWYRQSLGQGLEFLIYFQGNSAPDKSGLPSDRFSAERTGGSVSTLTIQRTQQEDSAVYLCASSLAGTRGRGNQPQHFGDGTRLSIL.

This clonotype was seen ten or more times. The gene calls are TRBV11-2 and TRBJ2-1; TRBD2 is a possible D gene (7 bases). V lost 3 bases and J lost 2, with 11 bases in between. Germline V lookup: CDR1 SGHAT, CDR2 FQNNGV. The CDR3 totals 15 residues. DNA for the CDR3: TGTGCCAGCAGCTTTGGGGGGGCAGCCTACAATGAGCAGTTCTTC. This encodes CASSFGGAAYNEQFF.

Ten or more counts support this clonotype. This chain links TRBV19 with TRBJ2-1, with a weak D call TRBD2 (6 bases). Trimming removed 10 bases from V and 6 bases from J, with 22 bases in between. The length of the CDR3 is 15 residues. The germline CDR1 and CDR2 sequences are LNHDA and SQIVND (reference sequence). CDR3 protein: CATRNPGLGSNEQFF. The CDR3 DNA is TGTGCCACCCGGAACCCGGGACTGGGCTCCAATGAGCAGTTCTTC.

This clonotype is judged medium-sized. The chain links TRBV29-1 to TRBJ2-7; D is ambiguous. Trimming took off 0 bases at V and 0 bases at J, with 12 bases between the two ends. The germline V gene encodes CDR1 SQVTM and CDR2 ANQGSEA. This CDR3 spans 15 amino acids. DNA for the CDR3: TGCAGCGTTGAAGATGTTAACCCGAGCTCCTACGAGCAGTACTTC. This gives the protein CSVEDVNPSSYEQYF.

This clonotype was recorded many times. As DNA, the CDR3 is TGTGCCAGCAGCTTAATGGCGGGAGGGCCGAACACCGGGGAGCTGTTTTTT. Protein product: CASSLMAGGPNTGELFF. The gene calls are TRBV7-2 and TRBJ2-2, with 9 bases identical to TRBD2. The CDR3 length is 17 residues. Germline V gene data show CDR1 as SGHTA and CDR2 as FQGNSA. Unmatched junction bases numbered 4, after V lost 2 bases and J lost 0 bases.

This clonotype occurred many times. The V gene is TRBV28, the J gene TRBJ1-2; no definite D call. The CDR3 spans 11 residues. V dropped 10 bases and J dropped 8 bases, with 14 bases sitting between them. CDR1 MDHEN and CDR2 SYDVKM come from the germline V gene. In DNA, the CDR3 is TGTGCCACCTTAAGATTTGGAGGCTACACCTTC. The encoded protein is CATLRFGGYTF.